Shown below are 28 T cell receptor beta chains from a single sample sequenced in a study of OX40 agonist ivuxolimab in advanced cancers. TCRdb's table, derived via immunoSEQ multiplex PCR, lists solely in-frame clones and lacks some. Here the sample spans approximately 14,000 clones, about 69% being singletons. The material sequenced was CD4+ or CD8+ T cells sorted from blood, taken in a trial of the OX40 agonist ivuxolimab. Receptors were obtained from an adult with an advanced solid tumor such as melanoma, head and neck, liver or kidney cancer.

J is TRBJ2-1 and V is TRBV11-2; D not certain. Germline loops: CDR1 SGHAT, CDR2 FQNNGV. The CDR3 has 11 residues. V was shortened by 4 bases and J by 9 bases, with 7 bases between the two germline ends. Here the CDR3 DNA reads TGTGCCAGCAGCTCCCCCGGTGAGCAGTTCTTC. Its protein is CASSSPGEQFF.

This clone came up once. The genes are TRBV28 and TRBJ1-5, with D unclear. The V and J ends lost 3 bases and 4 bases respectively, with 16 bases between them. The CDR3 covers 16 residues. Germline loops: CDR1 MDHEN, CDR2 SYDVKM. The CDR3 reads CASSFIEVPQNQPQHF. CDR3 DNA: TGTGCCAGCAGTTTTATTGAGGTCCCTCAAAATCAGCCCCAGCATTTT.

This chain joins TRBV2 and TRBJ2-1; perhaps TRBD2 as D (6 bases). This CDR3 has 16 residues. Germline loops: CDR1 SNHLY, CDR2 FYNNEI. Trimming pared 2 bases from V and 1 base from J, leaving 12 bases between. CDR3 in DNA: TGTGCCAGCAGTGAATCGGCGGGGACTTCCTACAATGAGCAGTTCTTC. Its translation: CASSESAGTSYNEQFF.

DNA for the CDR3: TGTGCCAGCTCACGGAGGGAGGGACCTCACCCCACAGATACGCAGTATTTT. It encodes CASSRREGPHPTDTQYF. V gene TRBV18 combines with J gene TRBJ2-3, with 7 bases matching TRBD2. The CDR3 has 17 amino acids. Looked up from germline, CDR1 is KGHSH and CDR2 is LQKENI. Germline trimming cut 4 bases from V and 2 bases from J; bases unmatched to any gene: 12.

In nucleotides, the CDR3 is TGTGCCAGCAGCTTGGGGACTAGCGGGAACCCCTACAATGAGCAGTTCTTC. It translates to CASSLGTSGNPYNEQFF. The V and J genes are TRBV4-2 and TRBJ2-1; 13 positions agree with TRBD2. Germline V gene lookup returns CDR1 LGHNA and CDR2 YNFKEQ. CDR3 length: 17 residues. Losses at the gene ends were 5 bases for V and 2 bases for J; bases not matched to a gene: 6.

CDR3 coding DNA: TGTGCCAGCAGGGTTCTAGGGAGCCAAGAGACCCAGTACTTC. Translation gives CASRVLGSQETQYF. The chain is built from TRBV11-2 and TRBJ2-5, with D perhaps TRBD2 (5 bases). This CDR3 is 14 amino acids long. Trimming left V 6 bases short and J 1 base short, with 12 bases between. CDR1 is SGHAT, CDR2 FQNNGV, per germline. Full variable domain (remainder filled in from reference TRBV11-2 and TRBJ2-5): EAGVAQSPRYKIIEKRQSVAFWCNPISGHATLYWYQQILGQGPKLLIQFQNNGVVDDSQLPKDRFSAERLKGVDSTLKIQPAKLEDSAVYLCASRVLGSQETQYFGPGTRLLVL.

This chain joins TRBV19 and TRBJ2-5; a possible D gene is TRBD1 (6 bases). The CDR3 is 14 amino acids. V was pared by 3 bases and J by 0 bases, with 8 bases between. The germline V gene has CDR1 LNHDA and CDR2 SQIVND (reference sequence). CDR3 in DNA: TGTGCCAGTAGTATCGGGGACAACCAAGAGACCCAGTACTTC. This gives the protein CASSIGDNQETQYF.

This clone has only a few counts. The chain recombines TRBV7-9 with TRBJ2-1; no firm D call. CDR1 and CDR2 (germline): SEHNR, FQNEAQ (reference sequence). The CDR3 covers 15 residues. V lost 4 bases and J lost 5, with 15 bases in between. CDR3 protein: CASSYPHSLHNEQFF. CDR3 in DNA: TGTGCCAGCAGCTATCCCCATTCCCTCCACAATGAGCAGTTCTTC.

J is TRBJ1-2 and V is TRBV7-8; TRBD1 is a possible D gene (6 bases). V dropped 1 base and J dropped 4 bases, with 10 bases sitting between them. The germline V gene encodes CDR1 SGHVS and CDR2 FQNEAQ. The CDR3 is 14 residues long. The CDR3 DNA follows: TGTGCCAGCAGCTTAGGCGGGGGCGGCTATGGCTACACCTTC. Protein sequence: CASSLGGGGYGYTF.

In DNA, the CDR3 is TGTGCCATCAGTGAGCCGACGGTTACTAGCACAGATACGCAGTATTTT. Residues: CAISEPTVTSTDTQYF. V usage is TRBV10-3 and J usage is TRBJ2-3; D gene ambiguous. V was pared by 2 bases and J by 0 bases, with 12 bases between. The CDR3 loop spans 16 amino acids. Germline assignment: CDR1 ENHRY and CDR2 SYGVKD.

The chain joins TRBV5-5 to TRBJ1-5, with D uncertain. V lost 4 bases to trimming and J lost 6 bases, with 17 bases between them. The CDR3 length is 15 residues. The germline gives CDR1 SGHKS, CDR2 YYEKEE (reference sequence). The CDR3 DNA sequence: TGTGCCAGCAGCCATGTCGGTACAAGAAGTCAGCCCCAGCATTTT. This codes for CASSHVGTRSQPQHF.

This chain links TRBV29-1 with TRBJ1-2, with D perhaps matching TRBD1 (6 bases). The CDR3 covers 13 residues. The V and J ends lost 0 bases and 2 bases respectively, with 7 bases between them. Germline V gives CDR1 SQVTM, CDR2 ANQGSEA. Here the CDR3 reads CSVEEGANYGYTF. In nucleotides, the CDR3 is TGCAGCGTTGAAGAGGGGGCGAACTATGGCTACACCTTC.

This clone occurred once. The chain joins TRBV27 to TRBJ2-7, with TRBD2 as a possible D gene (5 bases). V was shortened by 3 bases and J by 6 bases, with 12 bases between the two germline ends. This CDR3 region has 13 residues. CDR1 MNHEY and CDR2 SMNVEV come from the germline V gene (reference sequence). CDR3 protein: CASSLGEWGEQYF. In DNA, the CDR3 is TGTGCCAGCAGTTTGGGAGAATGGGGCGAGCAGTACTTC.

V gene TRBV9 combines with J gene TRBJ2-5; the D gene is possibly TRBD2 (7 bases). The germline gives CDR1 SGDLS, CDR2 YYNGEE. CDR3 length: 16 amino acids. V lost 5 bases, J lost 0 bases, and 17 bases lay in between. CDR3 nucleotides: TGTGCCAGCAGTTACGAGGGGGGGACGTACCAAGAGACCCAGTACTTC. Its translation is CASSYEGGTYQETQYF.

The chain carries TRBV7-9 and TRBJ2-3; TRBD1 matches at 7 bases. The V segment lost 5 bases and the J segment 0 bases; nucleotides outside the gene matches: 5. The CDR3 totals 15 residues. The germline CDR1 and CDR2 sequences are SEHNR and FQNEAQ (reference sequence). The CDR3 nucleotides read TGTGCCAGCAGCCTCAGGGGGTCTAGCACAGATACGCAGTATTTT. It translates to CASSLRGSSTDTQYF.

The chain employs TRBV30 and TRBJ2-1; no clear D. Trimming removed 2 bases at V and 7 bases at J, with 12 bases between. The CDR3 is 13 amino acids. From germline, CDR1 is GTSNPN and CDR2 SVGIG (reference sequence). The CDR3 DNA sequence: TGTGCCTGGAGTTTCGGGTATGGGAATGAGCAGTTCTTC. Encoded protein: CAWSFGYGNEQFF. The variable domain in full, with the rest retrieved from reference TRBV30 and TRBJ2-1, is SQTIHQWPATLVQPVGSPLSLECTVEGTSNPNLYWYRQAAGRGLQLLFYSVGIGQISSEVPQNLSASRPQDRQFILSSKKLLLSDSGFYLCAWSFGYGNEQFFGPGTRLTVL.

The CDR3 loop is CASSLDLAPYNEQFF. CDR3 bases: TGTGCCAGCAGCTTGGATCTAGCTCCCTACAATGAGCAGTTCTTC. The gene calls are TRBV5-6 and TRBJ2-1; TRBD2 might be the D (5 bases). V lost 0 bases and J lost 2, with 9 bases in between. The CDR3 contains 15 residues. The germline V gene encodes CDR1 SGHDT and CDR2 YYEEEE.

This chain connects TRBV7-8 to TRBJ1-1, with D tentatively TRBD1 (5 bases). The CDR3 extends over 16 amino acids. Per the germline V gene, CDR1 is SGHVS and CDR2 is FQNEAQ. V lost 2 bases to trimming and J lost 5 bases, with 18 bases between them. The CDR3 DNA reads TGTGCCAGCAGCTTAAATCCAGGCCCCAGGGTGACTGAAGCTTTCTTT. Amino acid sequence: CASSLNPGPRVTEAFF.

The J gene is TRBJ2-7, the V gene TRBV7-9; D is perhaps TRBD1 (5 bases). This CDR3 contains 16 residues. Germline V gives CDR1 SEHNR, CDR2 FQNEAQ (reference sequence). The V and J ends lost 5 bases and 4 bases respectively, with 21 bases between them. In DNA, the CDR3 is TGTGCCAGCAGCGCGGCACTCGGACAAGCCTTTTACGAGCAGTACTTC. This translates into CASSAALGQAFYEQYF. The variable domain in full, with the rest retrieved from reference TRBV7-9 and TRBJ2-7, is DTGVSQNPRHKITKRGQNVTFRCDPISEHNRLYWYRQTLGQGPEFLTYFQNEAQLEKSRLLSDRFSAERPKGSFSTLEIQRTEQGDSAMYLCASSAALGQAFYEQYFGPGTRLTVT.

The chain uses TRBV7-8 and TRBJ2-7, with TRBD2 matching over 7 bases. Germline CDR1 is SGHVS and CDR2 is FQNEAQ. J was trimmed by 0 bases and V by 3 bases; bases with no gene match: 14. The CDR3 sequence is 18 residues long. The DNA of the CDR3 is TGTGCCAGCAGCTTTCTAGCGGATCTCGAGATTAGCTCCTACGAGCAGTACTTC. Residues: CASSFLADLEISSYEQYF.

This clone occurred a few times. The gene calls are TRBV6-1 and TRBJ2-1, with TRBD2 matching 13 bases. CDR1 and CDR2 from the germline V gene are MNHNS and SASEGT. V lost 4 bases, J lost 4 bases, and 4 bases stayed unmatched. The CDR3 spans 16 residues. In nucleotides, the CDR3 is TGTGCCAGCAGTGTAGGGACTAGCGGGATTTACAATGAGCAGTTCTTC. The encoded protein is CASSVGTSGIYNEQFF.

The chain carries TRBV6-6 and TRBJ2-1; no clear D gene. There are 11 residues in the CDR3. Germline V gene lookup returns CDR1 MNHNY and CDR2 SVGAGI (reference sequence). Trimming removed 2 bases from V and 10 bases from J, with 6 bases in between. The CDR3 is CASSYGIEQFF. CDR3 coding DNA: TGTGCCAGCAGTTACGGGATCGAGCAGTTCTTC.

The chain has TRBV5-1 and TRBJ2-7; 10 nucleotides match TRBD1. Trimming cost V 2 bases and J 2 bases; bases outside gene matches: 1. The CDR3 spans 14 residues. Germline V gene data show CDR1 as SGHRS and CDR2 as YFSETQ. The CDR3 DNA is TGCGCCAGCAGCTTCGGGACAGGGGCCTACGAGCAGTACTTC. Translating it yields CASSFGTGAYEQYF. The full variable domain, with the rest looked up from reference TRBV5-1 and TRBJ2-7, is KAGVTQTPRYLIKTRGQQVTLSCSPISGHRSVSWYQQTPGQGLQFLFEYFSETQRNKGNFPGRFSGRQFSNSRSEMNVSTLELGDSALYLCASSFGTGAYEQYFGPGTRLTVT.

J is TRBJ2-4 and V is TRBV6-4; D is ambiguous. The germline V and J ends were trimmed by 0 bases and 6 bases, with 9 bases remaining between them. The CDR3 totals 14 residues. From germline, CDR1 is MRHNA and CDR2 SNTAGT. This CDR3 reads CASSDSPSGNIQYF. The DNA of the CDR3 is TGTGCCAGCAGTGACTCTCCTTCGGGAAACATTCAGTACTTC.

This clone has just one count. The CDR3 coding sequence is TGCGCCAGCAGTGACGCTAGACGCAATGAGCAGTTCTTC. Residues: CASSDARRNEQFF. The chain has TRBV10-1 and TRBJ2-1; D uncertain. Germline V gene lookup returns CDR1 WNHNN and CDR2 SYGVQD (reference sequence). Trimming took 3 bases from V and 6 from J, leaving 9 bases between them. The CDR3 is made up of 13 amino acids.

V usage is TRBV6-6 and J usage is TRBJ1-1; no clear D gene. The germline gives CDR1 MNHNY, CDR2 SVGAGI (reference sequence). The ends were cut back, 2 bases at V and 4 bases at J, with 8 bases in the middle. The CDR3 sequence is 13 residues long. The CDR3 DNA sequence: TGTGCCAGCAGTTACGTCAGAGGCACTGAAGCTTTCTTT. This translates into CASSYVRGTEAFF.

The chain joins TRBV2 to TRBJ2-1; TRBD2 aligns across 8 bases. Germline V gene data show CDR1 as SNHLY and CDR2 as FYNNEI. Trimming cost V 2 bases and J 3 bases; bases outside gene matches: 6. This CDR3 has 16 amino acids. In nucleotides, the CDR3 is TGTGCCAGCAGTGAATCGGAACTAGCGGACTACAATGAGCAGTTCTTC. It yields the protein CASSESELADYNEQFF.

The rearrangement joins TRBV2 to TRBJ1-1; D remains ambiguous. Germline V gene sequence: CDR1 SNHLY, CDR2 FYNNEI. Trimming took 4 bases from V and 3 from J, leaving 15 bases between them. This CDR3 is 15 amino acids long. CDR3 bases: TGTGCCAGCAGTGGGGGATTTGGGTCGGACACTGAAGCTTTCTTT. Its translation is CASSGGFGSDTEAFF.